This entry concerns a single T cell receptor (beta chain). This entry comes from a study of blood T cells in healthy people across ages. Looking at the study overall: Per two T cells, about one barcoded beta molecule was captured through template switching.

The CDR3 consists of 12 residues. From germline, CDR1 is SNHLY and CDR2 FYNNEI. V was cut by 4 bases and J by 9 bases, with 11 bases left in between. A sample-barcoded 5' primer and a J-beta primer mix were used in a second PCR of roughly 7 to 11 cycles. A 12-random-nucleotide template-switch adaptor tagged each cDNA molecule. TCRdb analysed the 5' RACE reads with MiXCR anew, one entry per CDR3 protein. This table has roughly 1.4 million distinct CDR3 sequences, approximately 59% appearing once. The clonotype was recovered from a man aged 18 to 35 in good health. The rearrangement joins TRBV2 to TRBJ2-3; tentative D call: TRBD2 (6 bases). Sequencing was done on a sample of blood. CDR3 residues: CASSGGAGTQYF. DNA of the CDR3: TGTGCCAGCAGTGGCGGGGCGGGGACGCAGTATTTT. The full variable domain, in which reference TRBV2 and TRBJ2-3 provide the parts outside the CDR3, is EPEVTQTPSHQVTQMGQEVILRCVPISNHLYFYWYRQILGQKVEFLVSFYNNEISEKSEIFDDQFSVERPDGSNFTLKIRSTKLEDSAMYFCASSGGAGTQYFGPGTRLTVL.